The TCR beta chain under discussion was sequenced for a study of T cell changes during pregnancy in multiple sclerosis. Trimming removed 4 bases from V and 5 bases from J; junction bases left unmatched: 4. CDR1 and CDR2 from the germline V gene are SGHVS and FNYEAQ. This CDR3 contains 13 residues. Assay used: immunoSEQ multiplex PCR; TCRdb lists only in-frame clones, some missing. The sample carries 15,000 or so clones, nearly 96% recorded once. V gene TRBV7-6 combines with J gene TRBJ2-5, with 7 bases that match TRBD2. The sample was peripheral blood, taken in the third trimester of pregnancy. The clonotype originates from a female donor with multiple sclerosis, enrolled in a pregnancy study. CDR3 coding DNA: TGTGCCAGCAGCTCGGGGAGGGGTGAGACCCAGTACTTC. Protein: CASSSGRGETQYF. Filled out from reference TRBV7-6 and TRBJ2-5, the complete variable domain reads GAGVSQSPRYKVTKRGQDVALRCDPISGHVSLYWYRQALGQGPEFLTYFNYEAQQDKSGLPNDRFSAERPEGSISTLTIQRTEQRDSAMYRCASSSGRGETQYFGPGTRLLVL.